This TCR beta chain originates from a study of blood T cells in healthy people across ages. Whole-study results and caveats: In these data, TCR beta diversity tracked strongly with naive T cell percentage.

This clonotype was recorded a few times. The target antigen is unknown. V was shortened by 4 bases and J by 5 bases, with 17 bases between the two germline ends. This CDR3 contains 15 residues. Germline-derived CDR1 and CDR2 are MNHEY and SMNVEV (reference sequence). With a J-beta primer mix and a sample-barcoded 5' primer, a second PCR ran about 7 to 12 cycles. TCRdb redid the calling of the 5' RACE reads with MiXCR, one entry per CDR3 protein. Of over a million distinct CDR3 sequences in the sample, 35% to 45% were seen once. Input material: blood. This receptor was identified in a young woman in good health. This chain connects TRBV27 to TRBJ1-2; D call uncertain. This CDR3 reads CASSSHGLSGYGYTF. In DNA, the CDR3 is TGTGCCAGCAGTTCCCACGGACTGTCCGGATATGGCTACACCTTC.